The 28 T cell receptor beta chains below all came from one sample that was sequenced in a study of metastatic and nonmetastatic thyroid tumors. TCRdb reprocessed the PCR reads using MiXCR. This sample has tens of thousands of clones, with 24% found just once. Every patient underwent thyroid surgery untreated. Sample: tumor tissue. The receptor source for this set is a female donor with papillary thyroid cancer or a benign thyroid nodule (not recorded which). Some clones in this sample may be carry-over from other donors' samples.

V is TRBV20-1 and J is TRBJ2-6, with D maybe TRBD2 (5 bases). CDR1 is DFQATT and CDR2 is SNEGSKA in the germline V gene (reference sequence). The V and J ends lost 6 bases and 2 bases respectively, with 20 bases between them. The CDR3 totals 17 residues. The CDR3 nucleotides read TGCAGTGCCCCCTTTGGCCCGGGGTTCCCTGGGGCCAACGTCCTGACTTTC. Translating gives CSAPFGPGFPGANVLTF.

The chain links TRBV2 to TRBJ2-3, with D perhaps matching TRBD1 or TRBD2 (5 bases each). The CDR3 has 16 residues. V lost 6 bases, J lost 0 bases, and 16 bases lay in between. Germline V gives CDR1 SNHLY, CDR2 FYNNEI. The CDR3 region has the DNA TGTGCCAGCAGCGACCAGGGACGTTATAGCACAGATACGCAGTATTTT. This encodes CASSDQGRYSTDTQYF. The entire variable domain, with the rest obtained from reference TRBV2 and TRBJ2-3, is as follows: EPEVTQTPSHQVTQMGQEVILRCVPISNHLYFYWYRQILGQKVEFLVSFYNNEISEKSEIFDDQFSVERPDGSNFTLKIRSTKLEDSAMYFCASSDQGRYSTDTQYFGPGTRLTVL.

This sequence joins TRBV3-1 and TRBJ2-1; no firm D call. The CDR3 has 14 amino acids. Deletions cut 4 bases from V and 5 bases from J, with 12 bases between. Germline-derived CDR1 and CDR2 are LGHDT and YNNKEL (reference sequence). CDR3 residues: CASSLRRRDNEQFF. The DNA of the CDR3 is TGTGCCAGCAGCCTCAGGCGTAGGGACAATGAGCAGTTCTTC.

There are a few counts of this clone. V gene TRBV6-2 or TRBV6-3 combines with J gene TRBJ1-2, with D perhaps TRBD1 (6 bases). V gave up 7 bases and J gave up 2 bases, with 23 bases separating them. The CDR3 length is 17 residues. Germline CDR1 and CDR2: MNHEY and SVGEGT. The CDR3 DNA follows: TGTGCCAGCAAGTTTGGGGGGCTAATCATGGAGAACTATGGCTACACCTTC. This encodes CASKFGGLIMENYGYTF.

The rearrangement uses TRBV5-1 and TRBJ2-1; possible D gene TRBD2, 6 bases. The V end was cut by 4 bases, the J end by 6 bases, with 20 bases between. Germline V lookup: CDR1 SGHRS, CDR2 YFSETQ. This CDR3 region has 16 residues. The CDR3, as DNA: TGCGCCAGCAGCCGGTCTGGGGCGGGATGGTTCAATGAGCAGTTCTTC. Translated, it gives CASSRSGAGWFNEQFF.

A remark on this clone: Distinct nucleotide sequences in the sample also encode this CDR3. The gene calls are TRBV5-1 and TRBJ2-6; possible D gene TRBD1, 5 bases. Trimming pared 0 bases from V and 1 base from J, leaving 5 bases between. Germline V gene lookup returns CDR1 SGHRS and CDR2 YFSETQ. The CDR3 loop spans 15 amino acids. The CDR3 here is CASSLAGSGANVLTF. The CDR3 DNA follows: TGCGCCAGCAGCTTGGCAGGGTCTGGGGCCAACGTCCTGACTTTC.

With respect to this clone: Germline is not matched at one junction end, which may reflect a read error. The chain employs TRBV20-1 and TRBJ2-7, with TRBD2 identical over 9 bases. The CDR3 extends over 14 amino acids. Germline V gene sequence: CDR1 DFQATT, CDR2 SNEGSKA (reference sequence). The CDR3 here is CSARGLASSYQQYF. CDR3 sequence (DNA): TGCAGTGCTAGGGGACTAGCATCTTCCTACCAGCAGTACTTC.

This clone occurred many times. The chain links TRBV28 to TRBJ1-4, with D unclear. Germline V gene data show CDR1 as MDHEN and CDR2 as SYDVKM. Between the trimmed V and J ends, which lost 5 bases and 0 bases, there was a span of 13 bases. The CDR3 runs to 16 residues. The DNA for the CDR3 is TGTGCCAGCAGTCCTAAACGAAAGGCAACTAATGAAAAACTGTTTTTT. Encoded protein: CASSPKRKATNEKLFF.

This clone was counted between two and nine times. In nucleotides, the CDR3 is TGTGCCAGCAGTCAAACCAAGATAAGACAGAGCTCTGGGGCCAACGTCCTGACTTTC. This sequence encodes CASSQTKIRQSSGANVLTF. V gene TRBV2 combines with J gene TRBJ2-6; tentative D call: TRBD1 (5 bases). The CDR3 totals 19 residues. Germline V gene lookup returns CDR1 SNHLY and CDR2 FYNNEI. V lost 5 bases and J 0 bases, leaving 20 bases between the germline ends.

This chain links TRBV11-2 with TRBJ1-2, with D tentatively TRBD1 (6 bases). The CDR3 has 14 amino acids. Between the trimmed V and J ends, which lost 6 bases and 8 bases, there was a span of 19 bases. The germline CDR1 and CDR2 sequences are SGHAT and FQNNGV. The CDR3: CASSRTGGAHGYTF. DNA of the CDR3: TGTGCCAGCAGTCGGACGGGGGGGGCGCACGGCTACACCTTC.

A few counts support this clone. This chain links TRBV6-1 with TRBJ2-7; D perhaps matches TRBD1 (5 bases). Trimming removed 3 bases from V and 0 bases from J, with 12 bases in between. Germline V lookup: CDR1 MNHNS, CDR2 SASEGT. The CDR3 loop spans 15 amino acids. This CDR3 reads CASSDSLDSSYEQYF. In nucleotides, the CDR3 is TGTGCCAGCAGTGATTCCCTCGACAGCTCCTACGAGCAGTACTTC.

There are a few counts of this clone. V and J are TRBV6-6 and TRBJ1-1, with D unclear. The ends were cut back, 2 bases at V and 0 bases at J, with 13 bases in the middle. The CDR3 loop spans 16 amino acids. Looked up from germline, CDR1 is MNHNY and CDR2 is SVGAGI (reference sequence). CDR3 DNA sequence: TGTGCCAGCAGTTACCGGGTCTCTGGGATGAACACTGAAGCTTTCTTT. This gives the protein CASSYRVSGMNTEAFF.

J is TRBJ2-7 and V is TRBV28; D not resolved. Trimming left V 6 bases short and J 0 bases short, with 12 bases between. CDR1 is MDHEN, CDR2 SYDVKM, per germline. The CDR3 has 14 amino acids. The CDR3 here is CASSSSDGSYEQYF. The CDR3 DNA sequence: TGTGCCAGCAGCAGCTCGGACGGCTCCTACGAGCAGTACTTC.

The chain has TRBV12-3 or TRBV12-4 and TRBJ1-6; 7 bases are a match to TRBD1. The CDR3 has 15 residues. V shed 6 bases and J 10 bases; nucleotides not matched to a gene: 12. The DNA of the CDR3 is TGTGCCAGCAGCTTTAGACAGGGAGACTCATCACCCCTCCACTTT. This gives the protein CASSFRQGDSSPLHF.

V is TRBV19 and J is TRBJ2-3; no definite D call. The V end was cut by 10 bases, the J end by 4 bases, with 9 bases between. This CDR3 is 11 amino acids long. Germline V lookup: CDR1 LNHDA, CDR2 SQIVND (reference sequence). The CDR3 reads CANVGPDTQYF. In DNA, the CDR3 is TGTGCCAATGTGGGCCCAGATACGCAGTATTTT. The whole variable domain, filled in from reference TRBV19 and TRBJ2-3, reads DGGITQSPKYLFRKEGQNVTLSCEQNLNHDAMYWYRQDPGQGLRLIYYSQIVNDFQKGDIAEGYSVSREKKESFPLTVTSAQKNPTAFYLCANVGPDTQYFGPGTRLTVL.

This clone showed up many times. A read error is possible here, since a much larger clone lies one base away. A read error is likely, as this CDR3 ends without the conserved phenylalanine or tryptophan. This chain connects TRBV24-1 to TRBJ2-1; the match to TRBD2 covers 8 bases. The CDR3 has 13 residues. CDR1 is KGHDR, CDR2 SFDVKD, per germline. After removal of 9 bases from V and 7 bases from J, the junction contained 7 bases not matched to a gene. The CDR3 protein is CATGSGSLNEQFL. Here the CDR3 DNA reads TGTGCCACCGGAAGCGGGAGTCTAAATGAGCAGTTCCTC.

This clone was picked up a small number of times. V usage is TRBV2 and J usage is TRBJ2-7; 8 bases map to TRBD1. This CDR3 has 14 residues. Germline CDR1 reads SNHLY; CDR2 reads FYNNEI. V dropped 6 bases and J dropped 6; count of bases not matched to a gene: 10. CDR3 in amino acids: CASSASGQGGEQYF. CDR3 in DNA: TGTGCCAGCAGCGCGTCCGGACAGGGTGGCGAGCAGTACTTC.

This rearrangement joins TRBV20-1 to TRBJ2-1; a weak D match, TRBD2 (6 bases). The CDR3 loop spans 13 amino acids. Germline CDR1 reads DFQATT; CDR2 reads SNEGSKA (reference sequence). V lost 7 bases and J lost 8, with 18 bases in between. The CDR3 nucleotides are TGCAGTGTAGGTAGCGCCCCGGGGGATGAGCAGTTCTTC. This encodes CSVGSAPGDEQFF.

The chain employs TRBV11-2 and TRBJ2-1; 9 positions match TRBD2. The CDR3 has 15 amino acids. CDR1 is SGHAT and CDR2 is FQNNGV in the germline V gene. V shed 1 base, J shed 7 bases, and the junction held 5 bases outside the gene matches. In DNA form, the CDR3 reads TGTGCCAGCAGCTTAGTTAGCGGGAGTGGTAATGAGCAGTTCTTC. This codes for CASSLVSGSGNEQFF.

This clone was found many times. The V and J genes are TRBV5-1 and TRBJ2-7, with D uncertain. The germline V and J ends were trimmed by 4 bases and 3 bases, with 11 bases remaining between them. The CDR3 length is 13 residues. The germline CDR1 and CDR2 sequences are SGHRS and YFSETQ. The CDR3 loop is CASSPVGYYEQYF. In nucleotides, the CDR3 is TGCGCCAGCAGCCCCGTAGGCTACTACGAGCAGTACTTC. Using reference TRBV5-1 and TRBJ2-7 for the parts outside the CDR3, the full variable domain is KAGVTQTPRYLIKTRGQQVTLSCSPISGHRSVSWYQQTPGQGLQFLFEYFSETQRNKGNFPGRFSGRQFSNSRSEMNVSTLELGDSALYLCASSPVGYYEQYFGPGTRLTVT.

The rearrangement uses TRBV6-1 and TRBJ2-7; D possibly corresponds to TRBD2 (6 bases). V was clipped by 7 bases and J by 5 bases, with 12 bases between them. The CDR3 consists of 12 residues. In germline, CDR1 is MNHNS, CDR2 SASEGT. CDR3 protein: CASTPGGHEQYF. The CDR3 bases are TGTGCCAGCACGCCCGGGGGTCACGAGCAGTACTTC.

In this sample, this clone turned up many times. Relative to the germline gene, one junction end is altered; a read error may explain this. This sequence joins TRBV7-3 and TRBJ1-6, with D hard to call. The germline gives CDR1 SGHTA, CDR2 FQGTGA. This CDR3 is 11 amino acids long. In DNA form, the CDR3 reads TGTGTCAGCAGCCGCTATGCACCCCTCCACTTT. Its protein is CVSSRYAPLHF.

The table lists this clone with many counts. The chain recombines TRBV20-1 with TRBJ1-5; weak D call: TRBD1 (6 bases). This CDR3 comprises 14 residues. The V end lost 2 bases, the J end lost 7 bases, and 15 bases lay between the germline ends. The germline V gene encodes CDR1 DFQATT and CDR2 SNEGSKA (reference sequence). The CDR3 nucleotides are TGCAGTGCTAGATCTTATGCTGGGGGCCAGCCCCAGCATTTT. Translated: CSARSYAGGQPQHF.

This clone is medium-sized within its sample. The chain couples TRBV7-8 to TRBJ2-1; 10 nucleotides align to TRBD1. The CDR3 runs 15 residues. The trim removed 3 bases at V and 8 bases at J, leaving 7 bases unmatched. Germline CDR1 and CDR2: SGHVS and FQNEAQ. The CDR3 reads CASSFEGQGIDEQFF. The CDR3 region has the DNA TGTGCCAGCAGCTTCGAGGGACAGGGGATTGATGAGCAGTTCTTC.

This chain connects TRBV28 to TRBJ2-6; tentative D call: TRBD1 (6 bases). The length of the CDR3 is 17 residues. The V gene lost 4 bases and the J gene lost 4 bases, with 17 bases spanning the gap. The V gene's germline CDR1 is MDHEN and CDR2 SYDVKM. CDR3 region: CASSSLIQGAGANVLTF. For the CDR3, the DNA is TGTGCCAGCAGTTCCCTAATACAGGGTGCCGGGGCCAACGTCCTGACTTTC.

This clone has only a few counts. One junction end disagrees with the germline gene, perhaps due to a read error. This sequence joins TRBV6-5 and TRBJ1-1; TRBD1 matches 7 bases. The CDR3 extends over 14 amino acids. Looked up from germline, CDR1 is MNHEY and CDR2 is SVGAGI. The CDR3 loop reads CASSLGGEVTEPFF. For the CDR3, the DNA is TGTGCCAGCAGTTTAGGGGGCGAGGTCACTGAACCTTTCTTT.

In its sample, this clone was seen a few times. The genes are TRBV28 and TRBJ1-5; possibly TRBD1 for D (5 bases). The CDR3 has 12 amino acids. The germline V gene encodes CDR1 MDHEN and CDR2 SYDVKM. With 6 bases removed from V and 8 bases from J, the gap between germline ends came to 11 bases. CDR3 protein: CASSGHRKPQHF. CDR3 DNA sequence: TGTGCCAGCAGCGGACATCGAAAGCCCCAGCATTTT.

The chain recombines TRBV5-1 with TRBJ2-7; D remains ambiguous. This CDR3 spans 15 amino acids. V was pared by 4 bases and J by 3 bases, with 17 bases between. CDR1 is SGHRS and CDR2 is YFSETQ in the germline V gene. In DNA, the CDR3 is TGCGCCAGCAGCCCTTCAAATGGAGCATTCTACGAGCAGTACTTC. Protein: CASSPSNGAFYEQYF.